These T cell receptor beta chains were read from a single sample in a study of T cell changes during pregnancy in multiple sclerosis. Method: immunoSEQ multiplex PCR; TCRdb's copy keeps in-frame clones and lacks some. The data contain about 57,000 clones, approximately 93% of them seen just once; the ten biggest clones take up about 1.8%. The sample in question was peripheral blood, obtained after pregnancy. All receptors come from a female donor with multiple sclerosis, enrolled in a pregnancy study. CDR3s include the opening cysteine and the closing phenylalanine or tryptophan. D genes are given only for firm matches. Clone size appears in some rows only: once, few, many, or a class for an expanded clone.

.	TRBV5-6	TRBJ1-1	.	CASSPWASLWNTEAFF	TGTGCCAGCAGCCCATGGGCCTCCTTGTGGAACACTGAAGCTTTCTTT
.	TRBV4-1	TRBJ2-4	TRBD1	CASSQTTGWDIQYF	TGCGCCAGCAGCCAAACGACAGGGTGGGACATTCAGTACTTC
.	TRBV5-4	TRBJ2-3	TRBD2	CASSFRRAGGTDTQYF	TGTGCCAGCAGCTTCCGCAGGGCGGGAGGGACAGATACGCAGTATTTT
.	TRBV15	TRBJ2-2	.	CATSRDSNRRTGELFF	TGTGCCACCAGCAGAGACTCGAACAGGCGTACCGGGGAGCTGTTTTTT
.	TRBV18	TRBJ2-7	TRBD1	CASSTDRVAEQYF	TGTGCCAGCTCCACGGACAGGGTGGCCGAGCAGTACTTC
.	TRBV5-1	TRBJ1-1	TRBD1	CASSPATGLSTEAFF	TGCGCCAGCAGCCCCGCGACAGGGTTGAGTACTGAAGCTTTCTTT
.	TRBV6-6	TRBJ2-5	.	CASTRGALAEETQYF	TGTGCCAGCACTCGTGGGGCCCTGGCAGAAGAGACCCAGTACTTC
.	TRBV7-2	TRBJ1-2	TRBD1	CASSLDRAQGYTF	TGTGCCAGCAGTTTGGACAGGGCTCAAGGCTACACCTTC
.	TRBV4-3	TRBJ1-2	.	CASSPRQGPYGYTF	TGCGCCAGCAGTCCCCGCCAGGGGCCCTATGGCTACACCTTC
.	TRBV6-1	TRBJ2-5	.	CASSGVGRAETQYF	TGTGCCAGCAGTGGGGTGGGCAGGGCAGAGACCCAGTACTTC
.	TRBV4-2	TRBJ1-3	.	CASSQEGGQAGNTIYF	TGTGCCAGCAGCCAAGAGGGGGGGCAGGCTGGAAACACCATATATTTT
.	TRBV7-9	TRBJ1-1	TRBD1	CASSLAAGGTEAFF	TGTGCCAGCAGCTTAGCGGCAGGGGGCACTGAAGCTTTCTTT
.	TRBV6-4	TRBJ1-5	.	CASSREQGQPQHF	TGTGCCAGCAGCCGAGAGCAGGGTCAGCCCCAGCATTTT
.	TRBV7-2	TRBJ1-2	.	CASSLDGGDYGYTF	TGTGCCAGCAGCTTAGACGGGGGGGACTATGGCTACACCTTC
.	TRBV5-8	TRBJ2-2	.	CASSQGVFATGELFF	TGTGCCAGCAGTCAAGGGGTGTTTGCTACCGGGGAGCTGTTTTTT
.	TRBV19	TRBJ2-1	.	CASSMVDYYNEQFF	TGTGCCAGTAGTATGGTTGACTACTACAATGAGCAGTTCTTC
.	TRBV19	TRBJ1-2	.	CASTPLGDHYGYTF	TGTGCCAGTACCCCTCTAGGGGATCACTATGGCTACACCTTC
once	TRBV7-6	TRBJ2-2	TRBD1	CASSLKDRDTGELFF	TGTGCCAGCAGCTTAAAGGACAGGGACACCGGGGAGCTGTTTTTT
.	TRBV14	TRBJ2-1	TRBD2	CASSQVGTSLTYNEQFF	TGTGCCAGCAGCCAAGTCGGGACTAGCCTTACCTACAATGAGCAGTTCTTC
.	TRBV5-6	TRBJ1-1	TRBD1	CASSRYRDSQFPNTEAFF	TGTGCCAGCAGCAGATACCGGGACAGTCAATTCCCGAACACTGAAGCTTTCTTT
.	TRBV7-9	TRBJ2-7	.	CASSSAGYEQYF	TGTGCCAGCAGCTCCGCGGGGTACGAGCAGTACTTC
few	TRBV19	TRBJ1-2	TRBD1	CASSRTGDGYTF	TGTGCCAGTAGTCGGACAGGGGATGGCTACACCTTC
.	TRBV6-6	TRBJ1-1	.	CASSDSRRYTEAFF	TGTGCCAGCAGTGATAGCCGGAGGTACACTGAAGCTTTCTTT
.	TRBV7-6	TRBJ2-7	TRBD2	CASSLDAGVYEQYF	TGTGCCAGCAGCTTAGACGCGGGAGTCTACGAGCAGTACTTC
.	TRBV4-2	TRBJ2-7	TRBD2	CASSQGGLAADEQYF	TGTGCCAGCAGCCAAGGGGGACTAGCGGCGGACGAGCAGTACTTC
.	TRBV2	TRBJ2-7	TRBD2	CASSILKGLAGGREQYF	TGTGCCAGCAGTATATTAAAGGGACTAGCGGGAGGAAGGGAGCAGTACTTC
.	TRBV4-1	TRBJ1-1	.	CASSRRQGPAEAFF	TGCGCCAGCAGCCGACGGCAGGGCCCCGCTGAAGCTTTCTTT
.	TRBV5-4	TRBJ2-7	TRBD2	CASTDPGTSAEQYF	TGTGCCAGCACTGACCCCGGGACTAGCGCCGAGCAGTACTTC
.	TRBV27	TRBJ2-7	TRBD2	CASRLLARSYEQYF	TGTGCCAGCAGACTACTAGCGCGATCCTACGAGCAGTACTTC
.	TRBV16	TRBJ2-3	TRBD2	CASSLSSAGPQITDTQYF	TGTGCCAGCAGCCTGAGTTCAGCGGGACCCCAAATCACAGATACGCAGTATTTT
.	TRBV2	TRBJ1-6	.	CASSARGGRNNSPLHF	TGTGCCAGCAGTGCAAGGGGAGGGAGAAATAATTCACCCCTCCACTTT
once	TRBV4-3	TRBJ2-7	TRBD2	CASSQDQGTSGRPYF	TGCGCCAGCAGCCAAGATCAGGGTACAAGCGGGAGGCCCTACTTC
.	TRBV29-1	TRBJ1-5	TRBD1	CSVLTGGTVDQPQHF	TGCAGCGTTCTCACAGGGGGCACGGTCGATCAGCCCCAGCATTTT
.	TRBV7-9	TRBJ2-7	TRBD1	CASSPRTGSYEQYF	TGTGCCAGCAGCCCCCGGACAGGGTCCTACGAGCAGTACTTC
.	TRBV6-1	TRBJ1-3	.	CASSESGSGNTIYF	TGTGCCAGCAGTGAAAGCGGTAGTGGAAACACCATATATTTT
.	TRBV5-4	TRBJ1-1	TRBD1	CASRAGTGGVMDTEAFF	TGTGCCAGCAGGGCCGGGACAGGGGGCGTCATGGACACTGAAGCTTTCTTT
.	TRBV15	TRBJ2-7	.	CATSRDNRAYEQYF	TGTGCCACCAGCAGAGATAACAGGGCCTACGAGCAGTACTTC
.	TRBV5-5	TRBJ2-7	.	CASSRQYF	TGTGCCAGCAGCCGGCAGTACTTC
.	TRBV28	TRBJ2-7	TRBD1	CASQWTGGEQYF	TGTGCCAGCCAGTGGACAGGGGGCGAGCAGTACTTC
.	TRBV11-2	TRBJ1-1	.	CASSLGSDRLNTEAFF	TGTGCCAGCAGCTTGGGGTCTGACAGGTTGAACACTGAAGCTTTCTTT
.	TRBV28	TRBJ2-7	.	CASSPTLGGLSYEQYF	TGTGCCAGCAGCCCGACCCTGGGAGGCCTCTCCTACGAGCAGTACTTC
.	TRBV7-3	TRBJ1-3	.	CASSPNSGNTIYF	TGTGCCAGCAGCCCCAACTCTGGAAACACCATATATTTT
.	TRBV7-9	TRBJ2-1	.	CASSNNEQFF	TGTGCCAGCTCCAACAATGAGCAGTTCTTC
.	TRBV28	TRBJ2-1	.	CASREQVPNEQFF	TGTGCCAGCAGGGAACAGGTCCCCAATGAGCAGTTCTTC
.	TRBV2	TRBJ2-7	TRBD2	CASGIYSGSLYEQYF	TGTGCCAGCGGGATTTATAGCGGGAGTCTTTACGAGCAGTACTTC
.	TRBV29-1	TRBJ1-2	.	CSVEGYGGRIYGYTF	TGCAGCGTTGAAGGATACGGGGGACGCATCTATGGCTACACCTTC
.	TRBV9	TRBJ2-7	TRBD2	CASSVGLAGVEYEQYF	TGTGCCAGCAGCGTTGGACTAGCGGGAGTTGAGTACGAGCAGTACTTC
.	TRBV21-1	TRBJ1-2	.	CASSKGGQSSWRYGYTF	TGTGCCAGCAGCAAGGGGGGGCAGTCCTCCTGGAGGTATGGCTACACCTTC
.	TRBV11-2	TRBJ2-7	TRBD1	CASSRTGSYEQYF	TGTGCCAGCAGTAGGACAGGATCCTACGAGCAGTACTTC
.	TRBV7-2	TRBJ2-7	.	CASSFLPEQIYEQYF	TGTGCCAGCAGCTTTCTTCCGGAACAGATCTACGAGCAGTACTTC
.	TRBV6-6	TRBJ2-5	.	CASSSMTSTGEQYF	TGTGCCAGCAGTTCTATGACTAGTACTGGTGAGCAGTACTTC
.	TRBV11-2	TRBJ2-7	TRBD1	CASSADRGAGYEQYF	TGTGCCAGCAGCGCTGACAGGGGAGCGGGCTACGAGCAGTACTTC
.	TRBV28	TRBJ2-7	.	CASSSPLEQYSYEQYF	TGTGCCAGCAGTTCCCCCCTGGAACAGTACTCCTACGAGCAGTACTTC
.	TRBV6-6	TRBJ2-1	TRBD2	CASSPGTSGRDEQFF	TGTGCCAGCAGCCCCGGGACTAGCGGGAGGGATGAGCAGTTCTTC
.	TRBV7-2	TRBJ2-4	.	CASSITGKAKNIQYF	TGTGCCAGCAGCATTACAGGGAAGGCCAAAAACATTCAGTACTTC
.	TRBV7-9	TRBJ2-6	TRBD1	CASSIYQGAGGANVLTF	TGTGCCAGCAGCATCTATCAGGGGGCAGGCGGGGCCAACGTCCTGACTTTC
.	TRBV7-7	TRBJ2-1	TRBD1	CASSSTGTGDEQFF	TGTGCTAGCAGCTCCACCGGGACAGGGGATGAGCAGTTCTTC
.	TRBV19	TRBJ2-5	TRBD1	CASSPGGSETQYF	TGTGCCAGTAGCCCAGGGGGCTCAGAGACCCAGTACTTC
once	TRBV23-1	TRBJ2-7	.	CASSQSLWAGGNEQYF	TGCGCCAGCAGTCAATCCCTATGGGCAGGGGGGAACGAGCAGTACTTC